This T cell receptor beta chain is drawn from a study of T-cell reconstitution after alpha-beta-depleted transplantation in children. Unique molecular identifiers tagged the TCRbeta library. TCRdb redid the calling of the PCR reads with MiXCR, one entry per CDR3 protein. Of hundreds of thousands of distinct CDR3 sequences listed, roughly 17% were seen once; the top ten hold about 1.1%. A few counts support this clonotype. Sequenced material: PBMCs from the stem cell graft donor, taken from the stem cell graft. The sequence came from a human donor who donated a stem cell graft to a child with acute myeloid leukemia.

In DNA form, the CDR3 reads TGTGCCAGCAGGACAGGTGGGCAGAACACTGAAGCTTTCTTT. It encodes CASRTGGQNTEAFF. This sequence joins TRBV6-1 and TRBJ1-1; TRBD1 might be the D (6 bases). V was clipped by 6 bases and J by 1 base, with 12 bases between them. There are 14 residues in the CDR3. Germline CDR1 reads MNHNS; CDR2 reads SASEGT.